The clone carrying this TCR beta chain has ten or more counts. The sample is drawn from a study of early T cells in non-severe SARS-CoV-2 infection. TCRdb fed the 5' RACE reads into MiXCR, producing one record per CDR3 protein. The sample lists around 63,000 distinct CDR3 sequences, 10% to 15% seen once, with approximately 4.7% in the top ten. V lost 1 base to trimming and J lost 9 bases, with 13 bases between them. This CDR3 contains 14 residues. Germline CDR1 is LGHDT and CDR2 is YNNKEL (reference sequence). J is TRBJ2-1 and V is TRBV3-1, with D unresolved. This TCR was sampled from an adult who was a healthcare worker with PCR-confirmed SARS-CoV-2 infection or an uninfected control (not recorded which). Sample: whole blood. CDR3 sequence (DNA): TGTGCCAGCAGCCAAGGGTTGCGGACGGGTGAGCAGTTCTTC. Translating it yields CASSQGLRTGEQFF.